Listed here are 9 T cell receptor beta chains from one sample, sequenced in a study of T cell responses to AZD1222 COVID-19 vaccine. Profiled with immunoSEQ multiplex PCR; TCRdb holds only in-frame clones, not every one. The data contain 250,000 to 300,000 clones, 94% of them singletons. Specimen: peripheral blood, collected 28 days after the second AZD1222 dose. These TCRs come from an adult who received the AZD1222 COVID-19 vaccine.

The CDR3 protein is CASSSLQGSNQPQHF. Written as DNA, the CDR3 is TGTGCCAGCTCATCACTACAGGGTAGCAATCAGCCCCAGCATTTT. The chain recombines TRBV18 with TRBJ1-5; a possible D gene is TRBD1 (6 bases). The V end was cut by 5 bases, the J end by 0 bases, with 11 bases between. Germline CDR1 reads KGHSH; CDR2 reads LQKENI. The CDR3 covers 15 residues.

V usage is TRBV28 and J usage is TRBJ1-2; no definite D call. Germline V gene data show CDR1 as MDHEN and CDR2 as SYDVKM. V lost 2 bases, J lost 2 bases, and 9 bases lay in between. This CDR3 spans 14 amino acids. CDR3 coding DNA: TGTGCCAGCAGTTTAGCCGGCCGGAACTATGGCTACACCTTC. Translated: CASSLAGRNYGYTF.

This chain uses TRBV3-1 (or the pseudogene TRBV3-2) with TRBJ2-7; D is ambiguous. V gave up 1 base and J gave up 1 base, with 11 bases separating them. Germline CDR1 is LGHDT and CDR2 is YNNKEL (reference sequence). This CDR3 is 15 amino acids long. CDR3 region: CASSQGAGYSYEQYF. Here the CDR3 DNA reads TGTGCCAGCAGCCAAGGGGCAGGTTATTCCTACGAGCAGTACTTC.

This clone appeared a few times. This chain joins TRBV9 and TRBJ1-1; D call uncertain. The CDR3 consists of 15 residues. Germline V lookup: CDR1 SGDLS, CDR2 YYNGEE. The V gene lost 0 bases and the J gene lost 0 bases, with 9 bases spanning the gap. The CDR3 loop reads CASSVEPSMNTEAFF. CDR3 DNA: TGTGCCAGCAGCGTAGAGCCCTCCATGAACACTGAAGCTTTCTTT.

This chain uses TRBV5-6 with TRBJ1-2; the match to TRBD1 covers 7 bases. CDR1 and CDR2 (germline): SGHDT, YYEEEE. The CDR3 has 15 amino acids. V lost 4 bases and J lost 4; bases outside the gene matches: 10. The CDR3 DNA follows: TGTGCCAGCAGCCGTCGGACAGGCCTACCCTATGGCTACACCTTC. This codes for CASSRRTGLPYGYTF.

This rearrangement joins TRBV4-3 to TRBJ2-1, with D perhaps matching TRBD2 (6 bases). Germline CDR1 and CDR2: LGHNA and YSLEER. V was cut by 4 bases and J by 7 bases, with 14 bases left in between. CDR3 length: 14 residues. The CDR3 reads CASSRRTRENEQFF. CDR3 in DNA: TGCGCCAGCAGCCGTAGGACTCGGGAGAATGAGCAGTTCTTC.

V and J are TRBV5-1 and TRBJ2-1, with 10 bases aligning to TRBD2. Per germline, CDR1 SGHRS and CDR2 YFSETQ. This CDR3 is built from 15 residues. Germline trimming cut 0 bases from V and 8 bases from J; bases unmatched to any gene: 5. In DNA form, the CDR3 reads TGCGCCAGCAGCTTGGGAACTAGCGGGGCTCATGAGCAGTTCTTC. Protein product: CASSLGTSGAHEQFF.

The chain uses TRBV3-1 (or the pseudogene TRBV3-2) and TRBJ1-6; D remains ambiguous. The germline V and J ends were trimmed by 2 bases and 12 bases, with 14 bases remaining between them. In germline, CDR1 is LGHDT, CDR2 YNNKEL (reference sequence). The CDR3 is 14 amino acids. The CDR3 nucleotides are TGTGCCAGCAGCCAATGGGAAACCCGGGGACCCCTCCACTTT. Protein product: CASSQWETRGPLHF.

This chain joins TRBV29-1 and TRBJ1-4, with TRBD1 identical over 7 bases. This CDR3 has 13 residues. With V trimmed by 4 bases and J by 7 bases, 6 bases remained unmatched. Germline V lookup: CDR1 SQVTM, CDR2 ANQGSEA. Here the CDR3 reads CSVGDSASEKLFF. The CDR3 region has the DNA TGCAGCGTTGGGGACAGTGCGAGTGAAAAACTGTTTTTT. Using reference TRBV29-1 and TRBJ1-4 for the parts outside the CDR3, the full variable domain is SAVISQKPSRDICQRGTSLTIQCQVDSQVTMMFWYRQQPGQSLTLIATANQGSEATYESGFVIDKFPISRPNLTFSTLTVSNMSPEDSSIYLCSVGDSASEKLFFGSGTQLSVL.